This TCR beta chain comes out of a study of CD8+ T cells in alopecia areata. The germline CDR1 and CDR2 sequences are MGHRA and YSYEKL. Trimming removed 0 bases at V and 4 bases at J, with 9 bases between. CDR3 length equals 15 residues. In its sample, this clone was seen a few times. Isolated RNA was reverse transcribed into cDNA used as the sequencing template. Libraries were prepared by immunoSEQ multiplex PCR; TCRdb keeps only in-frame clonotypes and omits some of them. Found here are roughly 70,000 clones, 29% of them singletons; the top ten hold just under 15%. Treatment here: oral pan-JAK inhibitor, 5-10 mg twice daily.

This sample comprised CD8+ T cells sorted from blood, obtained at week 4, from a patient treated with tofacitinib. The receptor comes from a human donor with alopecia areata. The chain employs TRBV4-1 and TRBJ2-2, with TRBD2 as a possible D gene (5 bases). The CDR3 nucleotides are TGCGCCAGCAGCCAAGAATTGGGAGTCACCGGGGAGCTGTTTTTT. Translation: CASSQELGVTGELFF.